The 14 T cell receptor beta chains reported below all come from one sample, sequenced in a study of identical twins. MiXCR, run by TCRdb on the 5' RACE reads, gives a single entry per CDR3 protein. The sample comprises 700,000 to 950,000 distinct CDR3 sequences, 12% of which are singletons, and around 1.6% rests with the top ten. These data were likewise used in another study, on yellow fever vaccine responses in identical twins.

Sequences were obtained from PBMCs. Receptor source: a woman in her late teens or twenties in good health.

This clonotype was counted ten times or more. This chain joins TRBV10-2 and TRBJ2-7; D is unresolved. The CDR3 contains 14 residues. The germline CDR1 and CDR2 sequences are WSHSY and SAAADI. V lost 3 bases and J lost 0, with 9 bases in between. CDR3 loop: CASSDLESSYEQYF. CDR3 in DNA: TGCGCCAGCAGTGATCTGGAAAGCTCCTACGAGCAGTACTTC.

The V call is TRBV6-1, the J call TRBJ1-6, with D perhaps matching TRBD1 (5 bases). Germline lookup yields CDR1 MNHNS and CDR2 SASEGT. With 6 bases removed from V and 8 bases from J, the gap between germline ends came to 23 bases. This CDR3 comprises 17 residues. CDR3 nucleotides: TGTGCCAGCAGCCGCCGGCTCTCGCCAGGGTGGGATTCACCCCTCCACTTT. Translated: CASSRRLSPGWDSPLHF.

The chain combines TRBV5-1 with TRBJ2-1, with D perhaps matching TRBD1 (5 bases). Looked up from germline, CDR1 is SGHRS and CDR2 is YFSETQ. Trimming left V 0 bases short and J 5 bases short, with 12 bases between. The CDR3 is made up of 15 amino acids. This CDR3 reads CASSLAFSRDNEQFF. The CDR3 DNA follows: TGCGCCAGCAGCTTGGCCTTCTCCAGGGACAATGAGCAGTTCTTC.

The sample holds a few counts of this clonotype. The chain recombines TRBV7-8 with TRBJ2-7; D unresolved. Trimming removed 3 bases at V and 0 bases at J, with 15 bases between. The germline gives CDR1 SGHVS, CDR2 FQNEAQ. This CDR3 contains 16 residues. The CDR3 is CASSLGSRLSSYEQYF. CDR3 bases: TGTGCCAGCAGCTTGGGTAGCCGCCTGAGCTCCTACGAGCAGTACTTC.

This chain links TRBV14 with TRBJ2-3; tentative D call: TRBD2 (6 bases). Germline V CDR1 and CDR2: SGHDN, FVKESK. The CDR3 length is 15 residues. With 3 bases removed from V and 2 bases from J, the gap between germline ends came to 12 bases. CDR3 coding DNA: TGTGCCAGCAGCCAGGCGGGGAGCCACACAGATACGCAGTATTTT. Protein product: CASSQAGSHTDTQYF.

This clonotype was recorded at least ten times. This chain links TRBV12-3 or TRBV12-4 with TRBJ1-2, with D hard to call. The CDR3 is 12 amino acids. V lost 3 bases to trimming and J lost 11 bases, with 13 bases between them. CDR3 in DNA: TGTGCCAGCAGTTTTATCCCCGGTAGTTACACCTTC. This codes for CASSFIPGSYTF.

This chain connects TRBV10-3 to TRBJ2-2; 9 bases are a match to TRBD2. The germline CDR1 and CDR2 sequences are ENHRY and SYGVKD. Trimming at V came to 10 bases and at J to 4 bases, leaving 13 bases not matched to a gene. The CDR3 is 16 residues long. This chain's CDR3 is CATHTAGGLRTGELFF. The CDR3 DNA reads as TGTGCCACCCACACGGCGGGAGGGCTGCGCACCGGGGAGCTGTTTTTT.

This clonotype was detected many times. This chain links TRBV5-1 with TRBJ2-1, with 11 bases aligning to TRBD1. CDR3 size: 15 residues. V was pared by 2 bases and J by 7 bases, with 5 bases of the junction left unmatched. Germline CDR1 and CDR2: SGHRS and YFSETQ. The DNA of the CDR3 is TGCGCCAGCAGCTTAGGACAGGGGGCATTTAATGAGCAGTTCTTC. It yields the protein CASSLGQGAFNEQFF. The entire variable domain, with the rest obtained from reference TRBV5-1 and TRBJ2-1, is as follows: KAGVTQTPRYLIKTRGQQVTLSCSPISGHRSVSWYQQTPGQGLQFLFEYFSETQRNKGNFPGRFSGRQFSNSRSEMNVSTLELGDSALYLCASSLGQGAFNEQFFGPGTRLTVL.

This clonotype was seen a few times. The genes are TRBV20-1 and TRBJ2-2; possibly TRBD1 for D (6 bases). Germline V gene data show CDR1 as DFQATT and CDR2 as SNEGSKA (reference sequence). Trimming removed 1 base from V and 6 bases from J, with 9 bases in between. The CDR3 consists of 13 residues. The CDR3 region is CSARVQGAGELFF. As DNA, the CDR3 is TGCAGTGCTAGAGTACAGGGCGCCGGGGAGCTGTTTTTT.

This clonotype was seen ten or more times. V gene TRBV28 combines with J gene TRBJ2-2, with 7 bases aligning to TRBD2. V was clipped by 6 bases and J by 7 bases; unmatched bases: 14. This CDR3 is 16 amino acids long. CDR1 and CDR2 (germline): MDHEN, SYDVKM. The CDR3 nucleotides are TGTGCCAGCAGCACGATCGGGAGGTTGGGTAGCGGGGAGCTGTTTTTT. Encoded protein: CASSTIGRLGSGELFF. Full variable domain (outside the CDR3, taken from reference TRBV28 and TRBJ2-2): DVKVTQSSRYLVKRTGEKVFLECVQDMDHENMFWYRQDPGLGLRLIYFSYDVKMKEKGDIPEGYSVSREKKERFSLILESASTNQTSMYLCASSTIGRLGSGELFFGEGSRLTVL.

The V gene is TRBV6-5, the J gene TRBJ2-1; possibly TRBD2 for D (6 bases). This CDR3 has 16 residues. The germline CDR1 and CDR2 sequences are MNHEY and SVGAGI. Trimming took 4 bases from V and 4 from J, leaving 17 bases between them. The CDR3 reads CASSSYGGPNYNEQFF. In DNA, the CDR3 is TGTGCCAGCAGTTCGTACGGGGGACCCAATTACAATGAGCAGTTCTTC.

In its sample, this clonotype was seen a few times. The rearrangement links TRBV10-2 to TRBJ1-1; maybe TRBD1 (5 bases). CDR1 WSHSY and CDR2 SAAADI come from the germline V gene. The CDR3 sequence is 15 residues long. The ends were cut back, 4 bases at V and 0 bases at J, with 12 bases in the middle. The CDR3 spells CASSGAGRLNTEAFF. CDR3 coding DNA: TGCGCCAGCAGTGGGGCGGGACGGTTGAACACTGAAGCTTTCTTT.

CDR3 region: CASGRRGGSYNEQFF. Written as DNA, the CDR3 is TGTGCCAGCGGGCGACGGGGGGGTTCCTACAATGAGCAGTTCTTC. The chain joins TRBV27 to TRBJ2-1; 8 nucleotides align to TRBD2. The CDR3 consists of 15 residues. Germline CDR1 and CDR2: MNHEY and SMNVEV (reference sequence). V shed 8 bases and J 1 base; nucleotides not matched to a gene: 7.

This clonotype was seen a handful of times. This rearrangement joins TRBV2 to TRBJ2-1, with TRBD2 identical over 8 bases. The CDR3 totals 13 residues. From germline, CDR1 is SNHLY and CDR2 FYNNEI. V was pared by 7 bases and J by 7 bases, with 6 bases of the junction left unmatched. The CDR3 loop is CASNGGALNEQFF. In DNA form, the CDR3 reads TGTGCCAGCAACGGGGGGGCTTTAAATGAGCAGTTCTTC.